These 16 T cell receptor beta chains originate from one sample sequenced in a study of cytomegalovirus exposure and HLA in healthy donors. PCR was performed using 60 Vbeta and 13 Jbeta primers. Assay used: immunoSEQ multiplex PCR; TCRdb lists only in-frame clones, some missing. The top ten hold about 6.9% of the sample, which has some 150,000 clones, 60% to 80% seen once. Sequencing used PBMCs. Source of these receptors: a woman in her 40s in good health and CMV-seropositive.

The genes are TRBV27 and TRBJ2-5; no clear D. The J call may be in error: the DNA end matches TRBJ2-7 better. Germline V lookup: CDR1 MNHEY, CDR2 SMNVEV (reference sequence). The CDR3 contains 15 residues. CDR3 region: CASSSIELLGYEQYF. The CDR3 nucleotides are TGTGCCAGCAGTTCTATTGAACTGTTGGGCTACGAGCAGTACTTC.

The chain couples TRBV18 to TRBJ2-7, with D unresolved. The CDR3 extends over 13 amino acids. The V gene lost 0 bases and the J gene lost 1 base, with 4 bases spanning the gap. Germline CDR1 is KGHSH and CDR2 is LQKENI. This chain's CDR3 is CASSPPLSYEQYF. For the CDR3, the DNA is TGTGCCAGCTCACCACCGTTATCCTACGAGCAGTACTTC.

The chain uses TRBV30 and TRBJ1-6, with 11 bases that match TRBD1. V lost 6 bases and J lost 7; bases outside the gene matches: 5. The CDR3 has 14 residues. CDR1 is GTSNPN and CDR2 is SVGIG in the germline V gene (reference sequence). The CDR3 DNA follows: TGTGCCTGTAAGGGGACAGGGGGGAATTCACCCCTCCACTTT. It codes for CACKGTGGNSPLHF.

This chain's CDR3 is CASSRGPNRGQQYF. CDR3 nucleotide sequence: TGTGCCAGCAGCCGAGGGCCTAACAGGGGACAGCAGTACTTC. The V call is TRBV6-5, the J call TRBJ2-7; 7 positions agree with TRBD1. V was clipped by 6 bases and J by 8 bases; unmatched bases: 13. The CDR3 is 14 amino acids. Germline values: CDR1 MNHEY, CDR2 SVGAGI.

The chain recombines TRBV10-3 with TRBJ1-2, with TRBD1 as a possible D gene (5 bases). This CDR3 has 15 amino acids. V lost 6 bases and J 5 bases, leaving 19 bases between the germline ends. Looked up from germline, CDR1 is ENHRY and CDR2 is SYGVKD. The CDR3 DNA is TGTGCCATCAGCGACCCTGGGGGGGTTAGGTATGGCTACACCTTC. Translated: CAISDPGGVRYGYTF.

This clone was counted only a few times. The junction does not match germline at one end; this may be a read error. The chain uses TRBV4-1 and TRBJ1-2; D gene uncertain. CDR3 length equals 14 residues. Per the germline V gene, CDR1 is MGHRA and CDR2 is YSYEKL. This CDR3 reads CASSQVMGQVVNPF. In DNA form, the CDR3 reads TGCGCCAGCAGCCAAGTGATGGGCCAAGTCGTTAACCCCTTC.

This clone appeared a few times. CDR3 nucleotide sequence: TGTGCCAGCAGCCTTAAAGATACGCAGTATTTT. Amino acids: CASSLKDTQYF. The chain links TRBV14 to TRBJ2-3, with D unresolved. The CDR3 has 11 amino acids. CDR1 and CDR2 from the germline V gene are SGHDN and FVKESK. Trimming pared 4 bases from V and 5 bases from J, leaving 4 bases between.

This rearrangement joins TRBV7-9 to TRBJ2-1; 8 bases agree with TRBD2. Germline V lookup: CDR1 SEHNR, CDR2 FQNEAQ (reference sequence). This CDR3 spans 17 amino acids. Trimming at V came to 1 base and at J to 8 bases, leaving 13 bases not matched to a gene. The CDR3 DNA is TGTGCCAGCAGCTTAGGGCGGGGGGTGTACATTGTGGATGAGCAGTTCTTC. It encodes CASSLGRGVYIVDEQFF.

The gene calls are TRBV6-5 and TRBJ1-1; 7 nucleotides match TRBD1. The CDR3 is made up of 13 amino acids. Germline V CDR1 and CDR2: MNHEY, SVGAGI. Trimming cost V 10 bases and J 1 base; bases outside gene matches: 6. CDR3 bases: TGTGCCACCGAACAGGGGAAGAACACTGAAGCTTTCTTT. Its translation: CATEQGKNTEAFF.

V gene TRBV6-5 combines with J gene TRBJ1-2, with D maybe TRBD1 (6 bases). Trimming took 2 bases from V and 2 from J, leaving 12 bases between them. The CDR3 spans 15 residues. Germline values: CDR1 MNHEY, CDR2 SVGAGI. The CDR3: CASSYLGGGNYGYTF. Here the CDR3 DNA reads TGTGCCAGCAGTTACCTAGGGGGGGGAAACTATGGCTACACCTTC.

This clone turned up a few times. V gene TRBV28 combines with J gene TRBJ1-5; possible D gene TRBD1, 6 bases. The CDR3 totals 14 residues. Germline V CDR1 and CDR2: MDHEN, SYDVKM. In DNA, the CDR3 is TGTGCTTCACAGGGACCTTTCGGCAATCAGCCCCAGCATTTT. It codes for CASQGPFGNQPQHF. The full variable domain, completed using reference TRBV28 and TRBJ1-5, is DVKVTQSSRYLVKRTGEKVFLECVQDMDHENMFWYRQDPGLGLRLIYFSYDVKMKEKGDIPEGYSVSREKKERFSLILESASTNQTSMYLCASQGPFGNQPQHFGDGTRLSIL.

This clone was detected only a few times. The chain recombines TRBV4-2 with TRBJ2-7; D is uncertain. Germline V gene data show CDR1 as LGHNA and CDR2 as YNFKEQ. V dropped 5 bases and J dropped 2 bases, with 16 bases sitting between them. CDR3 length: 15 residues. The CDR3 region has the DNA TGTGCCAGCAGCTTAGATCCAACTTCTACCTACGAGCAGTACTTC. This sequence encodes CASSLDPTSTYEQYF.

The chain carries TRBV18 and TRBJ2-3, with 10 bases matching TRBD2. The ends lost 3 bases at V and 1 base at J; junction bases unmatched: 4. CDR1 and CDR2 from the germline V gene are KGHSH and LQKENI. This CDR3 has 16 residues. The DNA of the CDR3 is TGTGCCAGCTCACCGGGCCTAGCGGGGGGCACAGATACGCAGTATTTT. This codes for CASSPGLAGGTDTQYF.

This clone was observed a single time. The chain joins TRBV7-7 to TRBJ1-6, with D uncertain. Germline assignment: CDR1 SSHAT and CDR2 FNYEAQ (reference sequence). There are 16 residues in the CDR3. V was pared by 3 bases and J by 6 bases, with 15 bases between. The CDR3 nucleotides read TGTGCCAGCAGCTTTCGTGGCAGTCCGGGTAATTCACCCCTCCACTTT. Encoded protein: CASSFRGSPGNSPLHF.

This sequence joins TRBV10-3 and TRBJ1-1; D call uncertain. This CDR3 is 14 amino acids long. Trimming took off 0 bases at V and 1 base at J, with 6 bases between the two ends. Germline CDR1 is ENHRY and CDR2 is SYGVKD. Here the CDR3 reads CAISESAGNTEAFF. The CDR3 DNA sequence: TGTGCCATCAGTGAGTCGGCAGGGAACACTGAAGCTTTCTTT.

The V call is TRBV2, the J call TRBJ1-4; 7 nucleotides match TRBD1. With V trimmed by 6 bases and J by 8 bases, 12 bases remained unmatched. The CDR3 sequence is 15 residues long. Germline values: CDR1 SNHLY, CDR2 FYNNEI. Here the CDR3 DNA reads TGTGCCAGCAGAGAGGGGGCCGATCCTCAAGAAAAACTGTTTTTT. Its protein product is CASREGADPQEKLFF.